This TCR beta chain was captured in a study of blood T cells in healthy people across ages. Whole-study results and caveats: There was no known CMV status for donors, so expanded clonotype changes were possibly confounded. A roughly linear fall in TCR beta diversity per million T cells was seen with increasing age.

A second roughly 7 to 11 cycle PCR used barcoded and J-beta primers. Researchers report that a template-switch adaptor with 12 random nucleotides tagged each cDNA molecule. TCRdb re-derived calls from the 5' RACE reads in MiXCR, one entry per CDR3 protein. In the table there are approximately 1,000,000 distinct CDR3 sequences, 35% to 40% of which are singletons. Investigators took about 9.4 milliliters of peripheral blood from every donor. CDR1 is KGHDR and CDR2 is SFDVKD in the germline V gene. This CDR3 is built from 15 residues. The germline V and J ends were trimmed by 3 bases and 5 bases, with 12 bases remaining between them. Regarding this clonotype: Its cognate antigen is unknown.

The chain recombines TRBV24-1 with TRBJ2-2; D not certain. Sequencing used blood. The sequence derives from a man in his late teens or twenties in good health. CDR3 bases: TGTGCCACCAGTGATCAAGCGCGGCCGACCGGGGAGCTGTTTTTT. It codes for CATSDQARPTGELFF.